This T cell receptor beta chain was found in a study of cytomegalovirus exposure and HLA in healthy donors. This CDR3 has 12 residues. CDR1 KGHSH and CDR2 LQKENI come from the germline V gene. The V and J ends lost 3 bases and 8 bases, in that order; junction bases with no gene match: 1. The PCR made use of 60 Vbeta and 13 Jbeta primers. Only in-frame clones appear in the TCRdb table, and some are missing; sequencing was by immunoSEQ multiplex PCR. Counted here are about 120,000 clones, roughly three fifths occurring once; the ten biggest clones make up 9% to 10%. Input material: PBMCs. V usage is TRBV18 and J usage is TRBJ1-2; the match to TRBD1 covers 9 bases. The sequence derives from a man in his forties in good health and CMV-seropositive. The CDR3 loop is CASSPGTGGYTF. The DNA for the CDR3 is TGTGCCAGCTCACCTGGGACAGGGGGCTACACCTTC.